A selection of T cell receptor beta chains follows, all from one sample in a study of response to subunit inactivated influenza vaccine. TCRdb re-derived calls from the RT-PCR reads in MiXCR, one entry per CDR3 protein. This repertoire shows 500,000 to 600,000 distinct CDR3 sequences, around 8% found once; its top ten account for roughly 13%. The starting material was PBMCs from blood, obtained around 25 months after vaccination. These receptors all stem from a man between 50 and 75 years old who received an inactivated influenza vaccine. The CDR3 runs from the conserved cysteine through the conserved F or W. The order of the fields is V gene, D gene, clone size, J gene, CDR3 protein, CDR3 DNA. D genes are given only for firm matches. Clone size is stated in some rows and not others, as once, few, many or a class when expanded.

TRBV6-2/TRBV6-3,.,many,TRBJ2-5,CASSPPGNGEETQYF,TGTGCCAGCAGTCCGCCGGGGAACGGCGAAGAGACCCAGTACTTC
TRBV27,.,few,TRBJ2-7,CASSLTPRSSYEQYF,TGTGCCAGCAGTTTAACCCCGAGGAGCTCCTACGAGCAGTACTTC
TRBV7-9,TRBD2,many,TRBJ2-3,CASSAGTSGRAIFSTDTQYF,TGTGCCAGCAGCGCCGGGACTAGCGGGAGGGCCATTTTTAGCACAGATACGCAGTATTTT
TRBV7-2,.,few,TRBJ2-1,CASSPIRNSYNEQFF,TGTGCCAGCAGCCCCATCAGGAACTCCTACAATGAGCAGTTCTTC
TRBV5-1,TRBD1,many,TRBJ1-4,CASSTDRGTNEKLFF,TGCGCCAGCAGCACGGACAGGGGAACTAATGAAAAACTGTTTTTT
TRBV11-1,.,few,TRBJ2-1,CASSPGLASEQFF,TGTGCCAGCAGCCCCGGGCTAGCCAGTGAGCAGTTCTTC
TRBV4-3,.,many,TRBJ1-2,CASSQELGQGYGYTF,TGCGCCAGCAGCCAAGAACTGGGGCAGGGCTATGGCTACACCTTC
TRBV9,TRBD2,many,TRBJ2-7,CASSVTSGSTYEQYF,TGTGCCAGCAGCGTAACTAGCGGGAGTACATACGAGCAGTACTTC
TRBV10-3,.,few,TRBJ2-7,CAISESTLSRYEQYF,TGTGCCATCAGTGAGTCGACACTTTCTCGCTACGAGCAGTACTTC
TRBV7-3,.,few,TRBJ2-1,CASSSSHYNEQFF,TGTGCCAGCAGCTCAAGCCATTACAATGAGCAGTTCTTC
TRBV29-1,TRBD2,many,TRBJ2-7,CSVAAGTSISYEQYF,TGCAGCGTTGCCGCCGGGACTAGCATCTCCTACGAGCAGTACTTC
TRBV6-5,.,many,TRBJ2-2,CASSYTNTGELFF,TGTGCCAGCAGCTACACGAACACCGGGGAGCTGTTTTTT
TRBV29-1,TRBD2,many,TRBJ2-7,CSVEDGRLAGAEQYF,TGCAGCGTTGAAGATGGGAGGCTAGCGGGAGCCGAGCAGTACTTC
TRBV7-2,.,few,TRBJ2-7,CASSLSLGGTNSYEQYF,TGTGCCAGCAGCTTATCACTTGGCGGGACAAATAGTTACGAGCAGTACTTC
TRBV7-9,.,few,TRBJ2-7,CASSLVPGWAYEQYF,TGTGCCAGCAGCTTAGTCCCAGGGTGGGCCTACGAGCAGTACTTC
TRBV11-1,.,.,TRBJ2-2,CASTLRAINTGELFF,TGTGCCAGCACCCTCAGAGCGATTAACACCGGGGAGCTGTTTTTT
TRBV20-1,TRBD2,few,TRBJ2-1,CSAPALASGGEQFF,TGCAGTGCGCCGGCGCTAGCGAGCGGGGGGGAGCAGTTCTTC
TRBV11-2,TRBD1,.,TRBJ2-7,CASSFGQGLYEQYF,TGTGCCAGCAGCTTCGGACAGGGGCTCTACGAGCAGTACTTC
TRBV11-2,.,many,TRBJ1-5,CASSLAPYQPQHF,TGTGCCAGCAGCTTAGCCCCTTATCAGCCCCAGCATTTT
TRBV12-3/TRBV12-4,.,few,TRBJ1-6,CASSQTGRNSPLHF,TGTGCCAGCAGTCAGACAGGACGTAATTCACCCCTCCACTTT
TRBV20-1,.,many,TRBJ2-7,CSARPSGVSYEQYF,TGCAGTGCTAGACCCTCAGGGGTCTCCTACGAGCAGTACTTC
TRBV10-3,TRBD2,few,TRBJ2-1,CAISEGLAASYNEQFF,TGTGCCATCAGTGAGGGACTAGCGGCATCCTACAATGAGCAGTTCTTC
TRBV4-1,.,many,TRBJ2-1,CASSPMGSSYNEQFF,TGCGCCAGCAGCCCCATGGGCAGCTCCTACAATGAGCAGTTCTTC
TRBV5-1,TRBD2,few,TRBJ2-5,CASSLGPSGGARKETQYF,TGCGCCAGCAGCTTGGGCCCTAGCGGGGGGGCTAGGAAAGAGACCCAGTACTTC
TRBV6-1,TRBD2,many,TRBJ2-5,CASSEILAGGRETQYF,TGTGCCAGCAGTGAAATACTAGCGGGGGGCCGGGAGACCCAGTACTTC
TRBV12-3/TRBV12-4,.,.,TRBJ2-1,CASSLNWGSSYNEQFF,TGTGCCAGCAGTTTAAATTGGGGTAGCTCCTACAATGAGCAGTTCTTC
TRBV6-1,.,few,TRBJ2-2,CASSLTVITGELFF,TGTGCCAGCAGCCTGACAGTTATCACCGGGGAGCTGTTTTTT
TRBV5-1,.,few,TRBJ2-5,CASSPNTLETQYF,TGCGCCAGCAGCCCGAATACCTTGGAGACCCAGTACTTC
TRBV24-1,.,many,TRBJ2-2,CATSTEANTGELFF,TGTGCCACCAGTACGGAGGCCAACACCGGGGAGCTGTTTTTT
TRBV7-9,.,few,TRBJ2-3,CASSQSPKYF,TGTGCCAGCAGCCAATCGCCGAAGTATTTT
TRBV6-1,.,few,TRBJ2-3,CASRVPGAKKDTQYF,TGTGCCAGCAGAGTTCCGGGGGCCAAGAAAGATACGCAGTATTTT
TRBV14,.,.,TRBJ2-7,CASSQGPLPSGYEQYF,TGTGCCAGCAGCCAAGGACCCCTCCCCAGTGGATACGAGCAGTACTTC
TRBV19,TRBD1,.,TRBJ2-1,CASTRSGTGNNEQFF,TGTGCCAGTACCCGCTCCGGGACAGGGAACAATGAGCAGTTCTTC
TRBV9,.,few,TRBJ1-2,CASSVAGSAVVNYGYTF,TGTGCCAGCAGCGTAGCGGGGTCGGCGGTAGTTAACTATGGCTACACCTTC
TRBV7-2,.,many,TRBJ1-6,CASSLDGGVSPLHF,TGTGCCAGCAGCTTAGACGGCGGGGTTTCACCCCTCCACTTT
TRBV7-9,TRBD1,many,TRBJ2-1,CASSSIQGVSYNEQFF,TGTGCCAGCAGCTCGATACAGGGGGTATCCTACAATGAGCAGTTCTTC
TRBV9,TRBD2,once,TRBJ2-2,CASSQGLPPATGELFF,TGTGCCAGCAGCCAGGGACTACCACCGGCCACCGGGGAGCTGTTTTTT
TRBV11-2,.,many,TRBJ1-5,CASSKDAFQPQHF,TGTGCCAGCAGCAAAGACGCTTTCCAGCCCCAGCATTTT
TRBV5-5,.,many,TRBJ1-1,CASSAGHRVEAFF,TGTGCCAGCAGTGCGGGCCACAGGGTTGAAGCTTTCTTT
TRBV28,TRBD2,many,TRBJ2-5,CASSFSGVETQYF,TGTGCCAGCAGCTTCAGCGGGGTTGAGACCCAGTACTTC
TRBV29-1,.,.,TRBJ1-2,CSVKEPRFDGYTF,TGCAGCGTCAAAGAACCCAGGTTTGATGGCTACACCTTC
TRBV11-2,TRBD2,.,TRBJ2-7,CASSLERTSEGYEQYF,TGTGCCAGCAGCTTAGAGAGAACTAGCGAAGGTTACGAGCAGTACTTC
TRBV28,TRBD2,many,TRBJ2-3,CASSFKLAGGVTDTQYF,TGTGCCAGCAGCTTTAAACTAGCGGGGGGGGTCACAGATACGCAGTATTTT
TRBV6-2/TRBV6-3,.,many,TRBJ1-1,CASRNLQGRYTEAFF,TGTGCCAGCAGAAACCTACAGGGCCGATACACTGAAGCTTTCTTT
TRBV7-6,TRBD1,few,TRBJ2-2,CASSLAAGQGAGELFF,TGTGCCAGCAGCTTAGCAGCGGGACAGGGGGCCGGGGAGCTGTTTTTT
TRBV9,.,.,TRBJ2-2,CASSARGPGALTGELFF,TGTGCCAGCAGCGCCCGTGGTCCGGGAGCTCTCACCGGGGAGCTGTTTTTT
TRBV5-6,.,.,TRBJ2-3,CASSLVRGREYTDTQYF,TGTGCCAGCAGCTTGGTACGGGGCAGGGAATACACAGATACGCAGTATTTT
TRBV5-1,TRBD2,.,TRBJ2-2,CASSLVPGGSGIGELFF,TGCGCCAGCAGCTTGGTACCTGGCGGGAGTGGGATCGGGGAGCTGTTTTTT
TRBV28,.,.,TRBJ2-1,CASRSRNEQFF,TGTGCCAGCCGGTCCCGCAATGAGCAGTTCTTC
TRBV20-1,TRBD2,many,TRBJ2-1,CSASGPSGKRRDEQFF,TGCAGTGCTAGTGGTCCTAGCGGGAAGAGACGGGATGAGCAGTTCTTC